A single sample is the source of the 10 T cell receptor beta chains below, sequenced in a study of CD8 T cells in Susac syndrome. A quantity of about 0.5 to 1 ug RNA underwent reverse transcription using random hexamers. A single record per CDR3 protein comes from TCRdb applying MiXCR to the immunoSEQ multiplex PCR reads. The top ten clones hold roughly 0.3% of a sample with just under 95,000 distinct CDR3 sequences, just under 95% of them seen once. The sequenced sample was CD4+ T cells from PBMCs. These receptors originate from a human donor with Susac syndrome.

The CDR3 DNA sequence: TGTGCCACCCAGGAAAGGGAATCACCCCTCCACTTT. Translated, it gives CATQERESPLHF. The gene calls are TRBV2 and TRBJ1-6; no clear D. There are 12 residues in the CDR3. Between the trimmed V and J ends, which lost 10 bases and 10 bases, there was a span of 14 bases. CDR1 and CDR2 from the germline V gene are SNHLY and FYNNEI.

This chain connects TRBV14 to TRBJ2-5, with a possible D match to TRBD2 (7 bases). Per the germline V gene, CDR1 is SGHDN and CDR2 is FVKESK. The CDR3 extends over 18 amino acids. The germline V and J ends were trimmed by 2 bases and 5 bases, with 24 bases remaining between them. CDR3 region: CASSQYGGQRGGRETQYF. In DNA form, the CDR3 reads TGTGCCAGCAGCCAATACGGCGGACAGCGGGGAGGTCGGGAGACCCAGTACTTC.

The chain combines TRBV29-1 with TRBJ1-2; tentatively, D is TRBD1 (5 bases). Trimming took off 4 bases at V and 4 bases at J, with 22 bases between the two ends. Germline values: CDR1 SQVTM, CDR2 ANQGSEA. This CDR3 has 16 amino acids. The CDR3 reads CSVASPSRESSYGYTF. CDR3 nucleotide sequence: TGCAGCGTTGCCTCTCCATCCAGGGAGTCAAGCTATGGCTACACCTTC. The full variable domain, rest sourced from reference TRBV29-1 and TRBJ1-2, is SAVISQKPSRDICQRGTSLTIQCQVDSQVTMMFWYRQQPGQSLTLIATANQGSEATYESGFVIDKFPISRPNLTFSTLTVSNMSPEDSSIYLCSVASPSRESSYGYTFGSGTRLTVV.

V and J are TRBV20-1 and TRBJ1-5; a possible D gene is TRBD1 (5 bases). The CDR3 sequence is 14 residues long. V lost 3 bases and J 4 bases, leaving 13 bases between the germline ends. The V gene's germline CDR1 is DFQATT and CDR2 SNEGSKA (reference sequence). The CDR3 spells CSASVGEGNQPQHF. The CDR3, as DNA: TGCAGTGCTAGTGTAGGGGAGGGGAATCAGCCCCAGCATTTT.

The rearrangement joins TRBV7-3 to TRBJ2-5; D unresolved. V lost 5 bases to trimming and J lost 4 bases, with 11 bases between them. This CDR3 spans 13 amino acids. Germline values: CDR1 SGHTA, CDR2 FQGTGA. The CDR3 bases are TGTGCCAGCAGCGGTGGGTACGGAGAGACCCAGTACTTC. Translated: CASSGGYGETQYF.

There are a few counts of this clonotype. The CDR3 reads CATTDTQYF. CDR3 in DNA: TGTGCCACGACAGATACGCAGTATTTT. The chain couples TRBV11-2 to TRBJ2-3; D remains unclear. Germline V CDR1 and CDR2: SGHAT, FQNNGV. The CDR3 is 9 residues long. The ends were cut back, 10 bases at V and 3 bases at J, with 2 bases in the middle.

The V gene is TRBV20-1, the J gene TRBJ1-6, with unresolved D. The CDR3 is made up of 14 amino acids. Trimming pared 1 base from V and 7 bases from J, leaving 11 bases between. Per the germline V gene, CDR1 is DFQATT and CDR2 is SNEGSKA (reference sequence). The CDR3 DNA sequence: TGCAGTGCTAGAGTGTACGGGGTCAATTCACCCCTCCACTTT. The encoded protein is CSARVYGVNSPLHF.

The V gene is TRBV4-1, the J gene TRBJ2-6; possibly TRBD2 for D (5 bases). Trimming stripped 0 bases from V and 0 bases from J, with 15 bases between. CDR1 and CDR2 from the germline V gene are MGHRA and YSYEKL. The CDR3 is 19 residues long. This chain's CDR3 is CASSQDGGAGRSGANVLTF. The CDR3 DNA reads TGCGCCAGCAGCCAAGATGGAGGTGCAGGCCGCTCTGGGGCCAACGTCCTGACTTTC.

This clonotype was detected only once. The chain has TRBV5-6 and TRBJ1-1, with D unclear. CDR1 is SGHDT and CDR2 is YYEEEE in the germline V gene. V was shortened by 1 base and J by 5 bases, with 6 bases between the two germline ends. The CDR3 contains 12 residues. CDR3 region: CASSLKDTEAFF. DNA for the CDR3: TGTGCCAGCAGCTTGAAAGATACTGAAGCTTTCTTT.

A note on this clonotype: Compared with germline, one end of the junction differs, possibly owing to a read error. The chain joins TRBV6-6 to TRBJ2-7; possible D gene TRBD2, 6 bases. CDR3 length equals 13 residues. The germline CDR1 and CDR2 sequences are MNHNY and SVGAGI (reference sequence). The CDR3 sequence is CASGVAAGRITSF. In DNA, the CDR3 is TGTGCCAGCGGCGTAGCGGCGGGGCGGATAACTTCCTTC.